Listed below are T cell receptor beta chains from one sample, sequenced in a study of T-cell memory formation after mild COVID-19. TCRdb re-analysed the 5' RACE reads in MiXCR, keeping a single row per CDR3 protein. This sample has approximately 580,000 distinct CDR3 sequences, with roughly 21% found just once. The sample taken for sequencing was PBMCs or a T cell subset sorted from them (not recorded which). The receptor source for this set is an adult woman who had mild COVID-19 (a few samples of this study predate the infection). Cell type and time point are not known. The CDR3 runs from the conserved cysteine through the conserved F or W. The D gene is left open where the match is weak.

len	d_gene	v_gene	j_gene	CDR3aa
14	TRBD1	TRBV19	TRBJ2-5	CASRETGELQTQYF
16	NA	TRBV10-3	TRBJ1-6	CAISERDVTYNSPLHF
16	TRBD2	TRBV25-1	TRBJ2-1	CASSEYGSGRAPEQFF
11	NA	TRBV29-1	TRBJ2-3	CSVVDWDTQYF
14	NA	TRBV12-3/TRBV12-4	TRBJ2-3	CASSFHGATDTQYF
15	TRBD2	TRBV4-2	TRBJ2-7	CASSHIAGSSYEQYF
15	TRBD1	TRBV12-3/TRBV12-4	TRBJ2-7	CASSFRDSGSYEQYF
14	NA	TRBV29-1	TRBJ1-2	CSTQGTAANYGYTF
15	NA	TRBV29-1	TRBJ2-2	CSVGAGSKNTGELFF
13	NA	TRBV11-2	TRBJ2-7	CASSSDGSGEQYF
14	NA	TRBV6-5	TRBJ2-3	CASALGRGRDTQYF
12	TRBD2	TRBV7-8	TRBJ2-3	CASSPSGDTQYF
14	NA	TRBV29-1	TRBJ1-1	CSVSVATDLQAAFF
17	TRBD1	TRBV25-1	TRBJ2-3	CASSEDRGQGSTDTQYF
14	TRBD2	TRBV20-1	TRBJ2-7	CSARTSGRGHEQYF
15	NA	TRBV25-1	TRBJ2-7	CASSENSRGSYEQYF
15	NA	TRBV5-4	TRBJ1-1	CASSLDADRNTEAFF
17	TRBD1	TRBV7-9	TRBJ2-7	CASSLEGTGPPPYEQYF
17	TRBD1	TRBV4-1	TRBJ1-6	CASSQELVAGGPVPLHF
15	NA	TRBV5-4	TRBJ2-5	CASSLNQRGLETQYF
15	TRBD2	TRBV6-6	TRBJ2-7	CASSFPGSGTYEQYF
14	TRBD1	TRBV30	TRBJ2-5	CASIVRDRRKTQYF
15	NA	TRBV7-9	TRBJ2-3	CASSLGVTPRDTQYF
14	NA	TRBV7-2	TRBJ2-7	CASSPEGGNRGQYF
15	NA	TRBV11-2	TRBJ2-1	CASSPLIDPRNEQFF
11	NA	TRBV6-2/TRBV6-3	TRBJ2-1	CASSDGLWAFF
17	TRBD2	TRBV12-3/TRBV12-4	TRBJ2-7	CASSWGLASGLPYEQYF
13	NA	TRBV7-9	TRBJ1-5	CASSLAMDQPQHF
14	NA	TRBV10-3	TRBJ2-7	CAAGSVSGTYEQYF
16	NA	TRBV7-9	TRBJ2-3	CASSFLGQLNTDTQYF
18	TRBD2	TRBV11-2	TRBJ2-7	CASSLAPLAGGAVSGQYF
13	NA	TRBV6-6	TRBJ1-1	CASSYSEGAEAFF
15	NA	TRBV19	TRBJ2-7	CASSIHAGEDYQQYF
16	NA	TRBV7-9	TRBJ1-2	CASSFTSLGRGYGYTF
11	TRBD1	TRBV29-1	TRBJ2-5	CGQGVQETQYF
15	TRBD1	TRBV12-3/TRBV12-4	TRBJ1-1	CASSLRQGVNTEAFF
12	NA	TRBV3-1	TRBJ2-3	CASSRPGDTQYF
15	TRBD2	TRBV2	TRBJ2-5	CASGRASRAQETQYF
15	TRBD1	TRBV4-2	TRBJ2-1	CASRSGTGGYNEQFF
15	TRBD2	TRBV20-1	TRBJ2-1	CSASHSGVGSDEQFF
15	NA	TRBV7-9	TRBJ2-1	CASSLARAGWNEQFF
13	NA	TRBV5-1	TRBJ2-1	CASSFEANNEQFF